Listed below are T cell receptor beta chains from one sample, sequenced in a study of T cell repertoires in cytomegalovirus infection. TCRdb ran MiXCR on the reads and lists one entry per CDR3 protein. The sample holds 250,000 to 300,000 distinct CDR3 sequences, roughly 13% seen once. The source material was PBMCs. These receptors originate from a human donor in good health (CMV status not recorded). Some clones in this sample may be carry-over from other donors' samples. Both conserved end residues are part of each CDR3. The order of the fields is V gene, J gene, D gene, clone size, CDR3 DNA, CDR3 protein. The D gene is left open where the match is weak. Some rows mark clone size as missing; the rest say once, few, many or name a class of expanded clone.

TRBV7-2,TRBJ1-6,TRBD1,many,TGTGCCAGCAGCTTAGTCGGGACAGGGTTATCCAGTTCACCCCTCCACTTT,CASSLVGTGLSSSPLHF
TRBV7-2,TRBJ2-3,TRBD2,many,TGTGCCAGCAGCTCGAGCGGGACTAGCGCAGATACGCAGTATTTT,CASSSSGTSADTQYF
TRBV14,TRBJ1-1,-,few,TGTGCCAGCAGCCAAGACTCGTTGGCCTCCACTGAAGCTTTCTTT,CASSQDSLASTEAFF
TRBV6-2/TRBV6-3,TRBJ1-1,-,few,TGTGCCAGCAAAGGCAGGCAGAACACTGAAGCTTTCTTT,CASKGRQNTEAFF
TRBV19,TRBJ1-1,TRBD1,-,TGTGCCAGTAGTATTCCCGCAGGGGGGTCTAACACTGAAGCTTTCTTT,CASSIPAGGSNTEAFF
TRBV7-2,TRBJ2-1,TRBD1,many,TGTGCCAGCAGCTCCAGAAGGACAGGGTATGAGCAGTTCTTC,CASSSRRTGYEQFF
TRBV7-9,TRBJ2-5,TRBD2,many,TGTGCCAGCAGCCCCTTTGGGGTAGCGGGGGGACTCCAAGAGACCCAGTACTTC,CASSPFGVAGGLQETQYF
TRBV5-1,TRBJ2-5,-,few,TGCGCCAGCAGCTTGGACCTCCAGGAGACCCAGTACTTC,CASSLDLQETQYF
TRBV5-5,TRBJ2-1,-,-,TGTGCCAGCAGTTCCGTATTCTACAATGAGCAGTTCTTC,CASSSVFYNEQFF
TRBV5-6,TRBJ1-2,TRBD1,-,TGTGCCAGCAGCCGGGAGGGGACAGTTTATGGCTACACCTTC,CASSREGTVYGYTF
TRBV19,TRBJ1-2,TRBD1,many,TGTGCCAGTAGACTTTCCGGGACAGCCGGGGTGAACTATGGCTACACCTTC,CASRLSGTAGVNYGYTF
TRBV20-1,TRBJ2-5,TRBD2,-,TGCAGTGCTAGAGATGGAGGCGGGGGATTGAAGACCCAGTACTTC,CSARDGGGGLKTQYF
TRBV29-1,TRBJ2-2,TRBD2,-,TGCAGCGTTGTTGGAGGGAGGGCCGCCGGGGAGCTGTTTTTT,CSVVGGRAAGELFF
TRBV15,TRBJ1-2,-,few,TGTGCCACCAGCAGAGATCTGGCAGACTATGGCTACACCTTC,CATSRDLADYGYTF
TRBV7-2,TRBJ1-1,-,many,TGTGCCAGCAGCTTAGGGAGTACTGAAGCTTTCTTT,CASSLGSTEAFF
TRBV7-2,TRBJ2-3,-,many,TGTGCCAGCAGCTTAGGACCTAGCGCAGATACGCAGTATTTT,CASSLGPSADTQYF
TRBV29-1,TRBJ1-3,TRBD1,-,TGCAGCGTTGTGGGGACAGGGGGTTATGGAAACACCATATATTTT,CSVVGTGGYGNTIYF